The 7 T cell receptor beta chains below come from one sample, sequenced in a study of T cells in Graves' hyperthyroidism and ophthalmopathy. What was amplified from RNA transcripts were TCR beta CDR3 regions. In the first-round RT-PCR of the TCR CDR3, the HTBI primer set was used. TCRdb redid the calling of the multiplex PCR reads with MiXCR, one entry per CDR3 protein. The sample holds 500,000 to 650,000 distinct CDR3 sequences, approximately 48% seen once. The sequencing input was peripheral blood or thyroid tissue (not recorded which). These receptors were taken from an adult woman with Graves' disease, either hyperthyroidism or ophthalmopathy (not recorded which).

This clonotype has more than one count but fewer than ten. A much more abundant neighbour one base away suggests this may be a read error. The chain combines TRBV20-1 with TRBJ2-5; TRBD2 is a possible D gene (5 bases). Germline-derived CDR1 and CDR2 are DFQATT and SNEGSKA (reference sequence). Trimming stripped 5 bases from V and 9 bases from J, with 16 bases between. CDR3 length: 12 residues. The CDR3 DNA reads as TGCAGTGCTCAGGACCTTCAGGAGGCCCAGTACTTC. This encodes CSAQDLQEAQYF.

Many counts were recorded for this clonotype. As DNA, the CDR3 is TGCAGCGTTCGGGGTGTGCAGGGGAACACCGGGGAGCTGTTTTTT. As protein: CSVRGVQGNTGELFF. The chain is built from TRBV29-1 and TRBJ2-2; D possibly matches TRBD1 or TRBD2 (5 bases each). The CDR3 is made up of 15 amino acids. Germline values: CDR1 SQVTM, CDR2 ANQGSEA. Deletions cut 5 bases from V and 1 base from J, with 14 bases between.

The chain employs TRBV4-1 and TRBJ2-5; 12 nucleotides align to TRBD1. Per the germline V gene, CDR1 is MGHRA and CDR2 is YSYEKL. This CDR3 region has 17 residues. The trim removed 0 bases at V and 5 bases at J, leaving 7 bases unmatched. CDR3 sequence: CASSQEAGQGAAETQYF. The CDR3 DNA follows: TGCGCCAGCAGCCAAGAGGCGGGACAGGGGGCCGCGGAGACCCAGTACTTC.

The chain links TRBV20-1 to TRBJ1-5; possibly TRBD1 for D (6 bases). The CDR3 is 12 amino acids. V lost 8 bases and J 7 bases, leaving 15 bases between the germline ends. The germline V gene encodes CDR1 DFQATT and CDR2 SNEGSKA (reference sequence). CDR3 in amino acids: CSYGRGGQPQHF. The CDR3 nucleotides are TGCAGTTACGGCAGGGGTGGACAGCCCCAGCATTTT.

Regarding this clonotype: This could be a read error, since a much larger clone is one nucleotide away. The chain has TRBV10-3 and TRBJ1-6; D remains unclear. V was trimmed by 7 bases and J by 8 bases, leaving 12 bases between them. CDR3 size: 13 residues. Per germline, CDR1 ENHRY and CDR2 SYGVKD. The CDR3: CAITPTPDSPLHF. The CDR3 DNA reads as TGTGCCATCACCCCAACCCCAGATTCACCCCTCCACTTT.

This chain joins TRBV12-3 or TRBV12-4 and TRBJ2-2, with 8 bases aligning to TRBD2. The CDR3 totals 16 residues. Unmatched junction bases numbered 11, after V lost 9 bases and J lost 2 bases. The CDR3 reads CASRKAGVFNTGELFF. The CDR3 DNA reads TGTGCCAGTCGGAAAGCGGGAGTATTCAACACCGGGGAGCTGTTTTTT.

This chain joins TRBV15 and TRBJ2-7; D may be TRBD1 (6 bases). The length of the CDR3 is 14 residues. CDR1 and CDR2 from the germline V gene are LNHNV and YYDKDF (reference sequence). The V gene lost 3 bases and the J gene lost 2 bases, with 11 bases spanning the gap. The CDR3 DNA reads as TGTGCCACCAGCAGTGAGGGGGACACCTACGAGCAGTACTTC. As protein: CATSSEGDTYEQYF.